What follows describes a single T cell receptor (beta chain). The target antigen is unknown. This CDR3 has 14 residues. CDR1 is LGHNA, CDR2 YNFKEQ, per germline. The germline V and J ends were trimmed by 0 bases and 2 bases, with 7 bases remaining between them. This entry belongs to a study of vaccination effects on CD4 cells after COVID-19. On the study more broadly: Post-vaccine specimens arrived a median 72 days past the second dose. Findings of the study overall: The study found marked clonal contraction of infection- and vaccine-induced clones late after vaccination.

Produced via immunoSEQ multiplex PCR; TCRdb's table is partial and in-frame only. In the table there are some 30,000 clones, 82% of which are singletons. Under the ViraFEST assay, PBMC were stimulated with viral peptide pools so that antigen-specific CD4+ T cells expanded. Sequencing was performed afterwards. When around 10 days of culture had elapsed, CD4+ T cells were isolated. All study participants received two doses of BNT162b2 or mRNA-1273 vaccine. About 2 million PBMC per well received approximately 10 IU/ml IL-2 and approximately 11 ug/ml peptides in culture. Half-medium exchanges with IL-2 medium took place on days 3 and 7.

The source is a human donor who received a COVID-19 vaccine. Some clones in this sample may be carry-over from other donors' samples. This chain joins TRBV4-2 and TRBJ2-5, with D tentatively TRBD1 or TRBD2 (5 bases each). Material: CD4+ T cells from PBMCs cultured with HCoV-NL63 spike peptides, obtained after COVID-19 vaccination. CDR3: CASSQEWGQETQYF. CDR3 DNA sequence: TGTGCCAGCAGCCAAGAATGGGGGCAAGAGACCCAGTACTTC.